The 30 T cell receptor beta chains given below trace back to one sample, sequenced in a study of T cells expressing NK-cell markers. Following a re-call of the 5' RACE reads, TCRdb has one entry per CDR3 protein and lacks DNA. The sample totals over 350,000 distinct CDR3 sequences. Source material: blood T cells: a sorted CD56 or NKG2C T cell subset, CD4+ or CD8+ T cells, or bulk PBMC T cells (not recorded which). These receptors were collected from a woman aged 45-65 years in good health.

The chain couples TRBV14 to TRBJ1-4. Germline V gene data show CDR1 as SGHDN and CDR2 as FVKESK. The length of the CDR3 is 13 residues. The CDR3 is CASSQEDEEKLFF.

J is TRBJ2-3 and V is TRBV11-2; the TCRdb call, TRBD2, lacks DNA for checking. CDR3 size: 16 residues. Germline-derived CDR1 and CDR2 are SGHAT and FQNNGV. The CDR3 region is CASSSLGREMADTQYF.

The gene calls are TRBV7-9 and TRBJ2-7. This CDR3 region has 11 residues. CDR1 SEHNR and CDR2 FQNEAQ come from the germline V gene (reference sequence). CDR3 loop: CASSIGDEQYF. The full variable domain, with the rest looked up from reference TRBV7-9 and TRBJ2-7, is DTGVSQNPRHKITKRGQNVTFRCDPISEHNRLYWYRQTLGQGPEFLTYFQNEAQLEKSRLLSDRFSAERPKGSFSTLEIQRTEQGDSAMYLCASSIGDEQYFGPGTRLTVT.

The J gene is TRBJ1-2, the V gene TRBV19; TCRdb gives TRBD1 as the D gene, but with no DNA this cannot be confirmed. Germline CDR1 LNHDA, CDR2 SQIVND (reference sequence). The CDR3 contains 12 residues. CDR3 sequence: CASSMLGGGYTF.

This CDR3 reads CASSPIQGALGTEAFF. The chain uses TRBV18 and TRBJ1-1; the TRBD1 assignment by TCRdb is unverifiable without DNA. Germline lookup yields CDR1 KGHSH and CDR2 LQKENI. This CDR3 contains 16 residues.

This chain links TRBV6-6 with TRBJ1-1; TCRdb's D gene call, TRBD1, goes unchecked for lack of DNA. The germline gives CDR1 MNHNY, CDR2 SVGAGI (reference sequence). The CDR3 is made up of 12 amino acids. This CDR3 is CASSEDRGNAFF.

The chain's CDR3 is CASSLGRSGPTGELFF. The chain combines TRBV7-7 with TRBJ2-2; TCRdb lists TRBD1, though no DNA is available to test this call. The CDR3 loop spans 16 amino acids. The V gene's germline CDR1 is SSHAT and CDR2 FNYEAQ (reference sequence).

V usage is TRBV2 and J usage is TRBJ1-1. CDR1 and CDR2 (germline): SNHLY, FYNNEI. This CDR3 contains 13 residues. The CDR3 sequence: CASSEVPKGEAFF.

The V and J genes are TRBV7-8 and TRBJ1-4. The CDR3 contains 15 residues. CDR1 and CDR2 from the germline V gene are SGHVS and FQNEAQ. The CDR3 loop is CASSLALVTNEKLFF.

The chain employs TRBV12-3 or TRBV12-4 and TRBJ2-3; TCRdb returns TRBD1, unconfirmable since there is no DNA. The CDR3 runs to 20 residues. CDR3 residues: CASSLRAKGTVRASTDTQYF.

The chain joins TRBV5-6 to TRBJ2-1; TCRdb designates TRBD1, a call that cannot be tested without DNA. The CDR3 has 13 residues. CDR1 SGHDT and CDR2 YYEEEE come from the germline V gene. The CDR3 reads CASSYDRGDEQFF.

This sequence joins TRBV5-1 and TRBJ1-2. The CDR3 contains 14 residues. Germline assignment: CDR1 SGHRS and CDR2 YFSETQ. The chain's CDR3 is CASSLYGKIYGYTF.

The gene calls are TRBV6-5 and TRBJ2-2; the D call of TRBD1 rests on TCRdb alone, since no DNA is present to check it. The germline gives CDR1 MNHEY, CDR2 SVGAGI. CDR3 length equals 11 residues. The CDR3 sequence: CASSREGELFF.

The chain couples TRBV11-2 to TRBJ2-1; TCRdb outputs TRBD1, but without DNA this stays unchecked. The CDR3 spans 14 residues. Germline loops: CDR1 SGHAT, CDR2 FQNNGV. The CDR3: CASRQGGSYNEQFF.

V gene TRBV5-1 combines with J gene TRBJ1-1; TCRdb calls TRBD1, which cannot be checked without DNA. Looked up from germline, CDR1 is SGHRS and CDR2 is YFSETQ. The length of the CDR3 is 17 residues. CDR3 sequence reads: CASSRQPGQGVGTEAFF.

This chain connects TRBV12-3 or TRBV12-4 to TRBJ1-5; TCRdb gives TRBD1 as the D gene, but with no DNA this cannot be confirmed. The CDR3 consists of 16 residues. The CDR3 here is CASRDGTQGGNQPQHF.

V is TRBV20-1 and J is TRBJ2-5; with no DNA, the TCRdb D assignment of TRBD2 cannot be verified. Looked up from germline, CDR1 is DFQATT and CDR2 is SNEGSKA (reference sequence). CDR3 length: 15 residues. CDR3 loop: CSADYPGLGGETQYF.

V usage is TRBV29-1 and J usage is TRBJ2-1; TCRdb picks TRBD1, but there is no DNA to check that call. Germline V gives CDR1 SQVTM, CDR2 ANQGSEA. The CDR3 totals 11 residues. The CDR3 spells CSVKDRGGQFF.

The rearrangement joins TRBV3-1 to TRBJ1-2; without DNA, the TCRdb call of TRBD1 cannot be checked. Germline values: CDR1 LGHDT, CDR2 YNNKEL (reference sequence). The CDR3 is 14 residues long. The CDR3 reads CASSQDSRGYGYTF.

This sequence joins TRBV9 and TRBJ1-5; there is no DNA to check the TCRdb D call of TRBD1. In germline, CDR1 is SGDLS, CDR2 YYNGEE. The CDR3 has 14 amino acids. CDR3 protein: CASREGQGPRPQHF.

V is TRBV6-1 and J is TRBJ2-5; the TCRdb call, TRBD1, lacks DNA for checking. CDR3 size: 13 residues. Germline V gene data show CDR1 as MNHNS and CDR2 as SASEGT. Here the CDR3 reads CASSAGSGETQYF.

V gene TRBV12-3 or TRBV12-4 combines with J gene TRBJ2-1; TCRdb calls TRBD2, which cannot be checked without DNA. This CDR3 contains 18 residues. CDR3 residues: CASSLYPRWDGRSNEQFF.

Here the CDR3 reads CASSLLSKPYEQYF. The gene calls are TRBV5-1 and TRBJ2-7. CDR1 is SGHRS, CDR2 YFSETQ, per germline. CDR3 length: 14 residues. The entire variable domain, with the rest obtained from reference TRBV5-1 and TRBJ2-7, is as follows: KAGVTQTPRYLIKTRGQQVTLSCSPISGHRSVSWYQQTPGQGLQFLFEYFSETQRNKGNFPGRFSGRQFSNSRSEMNVSTLELGDSALYLCASSLLSKPYEQYFGPGTRLTVT.

The chain employs TRBV5-1 and TRBJ2-2; TCRdb returns TRBD1, unconfirmable since there is no DNA. This CDR3 is 15 amino acids long. Per the germline V gene, CDR1 is SGHRS and CDR2 is YFSETQ. This chain's CDR3 is CASSLGHVNTGELFF. The whole variable domain, remainder taken from reference TRBV5-1 and TRBJ2-2, is KAGVTQTPRYLIKTRGQQVTLSCSPISGHRSVSWYQQTPGQGLQFLFEYFSETQRNKGNFPGRFSGRQFSNSRSEMNVSTLELGDSALYLCASSLGHVNTGELFFGEGSRLTVL.

The rearrangement links TRBV28 to TRBJ1-5; no DNA is available, so the TRBD1 call from TCRdb remains unchecked. This CDR3 has 18 residues. Germline-derived CDR1 and CDR2 are MDHEN and SYDVKM. The CDR3 is CASSFLQARARSNQPQHF. Full variable domain (rest looked up from reference TRBV28 and TRBJ1-5): DVKVTQSSRYLVKRTGEKVFLECVQDMDHENMFWYRQDPGLGLRLIYFSYDVKMKEKGDIPEGYSVSREKKERFSLILESASTNQTSMYLCASSFLQARARSNQPQHFGDGTRLSIL.

The chain has TRBV6-6 and TRBJ2-1. The CDR3 loop spans 17 amino acids. Per germline, CDR1 MNHNY and CDR2 SVGAGI (reference sequence). CDR3 sequence reads: CASSYQPLLSSYNEQFF.

The chain recombines TRBV7-6 with TRBJ2-3; checking the TCRdb D call of TRBD2 is not possible without DNA. This CDR3 contains 16 residues. Germline assignment: CDR1 SGHVS and CDR2 FNYEAQ. CDR3 sequence reads: CASSSPAGGTTDTQYF.

This chain links TRBV7-9 with TRBJ2-1; the D gene TCRdb calls, TRBD2, cannot be checked with no DNA. Germline V gene lookup returns CDR1 SEHNR and CDR2 FQNEAQ (reference sequence). There are 16 residues in the CDR3. Here the CDR3 reads CASSTTLAGPKDEQFF.

The chain is built from TRBV12-3 or TRBV12-4 and TRBJ2-1; lacking DNA, the TRBD1 call made by TCRdb goes unchecked. The CDR3 is made up of 13 amino acids. Here the CDR3 reads CASSLAPPRGEFF.

This chain connects TRBV7-9 to TRBJ2-5. This CDR3 comprises 13 residues. Germline loops: CDR1 SEHNR, CDR2 FQNEAQ (reference sequence). The CDR3 spells CASKGLGQETQYF.